This TCR beta chain was profiled in a study of blood T cell repertoires in COVID-19. Across the whole study: From T cells, B-cell-depleted T cells, or PBMCs came the material, which was cDNA or gDNA.

In the study's own analysis: Reference gene primer amplification gave estimated nucleated cell counts. The assay was immunoSEQ multiplex PCR, and TCRdb's table has in-frame clones only and misses some. That table furnishes V, J and clone size, whereas the DNA furnished D and trimming. The table shows around 79,000 clones, with around 89% occurring only once. Germline lookup yields CDR1 LGHNA and CDR2 YNFKEQ. The CDR3 consists of 13 residues. With 4 bases removed from V and 4 bases from J, the gap between germline ends came to 11 bases. The sequencing sample was made of peripheral blood. The chain couples TRBV4-2 to TRBJ2-7; weak D call: TRBD1 (6 bases). The clonotype comes from a human donor in a cohort sampled during active COVID-19. In DNA, the CDR3 is TGTGCCAGCAGCCCAGGGGACGGTTACGAGCAGTACTTC. Residues: CASSPGDGYEQYF.